The entry below describes one TCR beta chain. The data are from a study of T cells in Graves' hyperthyroidism and ophthalmopathy. J gave up 3 bases and V 3 bases, and 5 bases lay outside the gene matches. The CDR3 covers 14 residues. CDR1 LNHNV and CDR2 YYDKDF come from the germline V gene (reference sequence). RNA transcripts gave rise to amplified TCR beta CDR3 regions. HTBI primers were employed in a first-round RT-PCR of the TCR CDR3. TCRdb analysed the multiplex PCR reads with MiXCR anew, one entry per CDR3 protein. This sample carries roughly 45,000 distinct CDR3 sequences, approximately 49% of them seen once, and the ten largest clones take roughly 32%. Patients were excluded for uncontrolled infection, other autoimmune disease, pregnancy or lactation. Diagnosis rested on symptoms, serum thyroxine and TRAb, thyroid ultrasound, and orbital computed tomography.

The receptor was derived from a woman aged 50 to 60 with Graves' hyperthyroidism. Specimen: peripheral blood or thyroid tissue (not recorded which). V and J are TRBV15 and TRBJ2-7; the match to TRBD1 covers 7 bases. For the CDR3, the DNA is TGTGCCACCAGCAGCCAGGACAGGAACTACGAGCAGTACTTC. Residues: CATSSQDRNYEQYF.